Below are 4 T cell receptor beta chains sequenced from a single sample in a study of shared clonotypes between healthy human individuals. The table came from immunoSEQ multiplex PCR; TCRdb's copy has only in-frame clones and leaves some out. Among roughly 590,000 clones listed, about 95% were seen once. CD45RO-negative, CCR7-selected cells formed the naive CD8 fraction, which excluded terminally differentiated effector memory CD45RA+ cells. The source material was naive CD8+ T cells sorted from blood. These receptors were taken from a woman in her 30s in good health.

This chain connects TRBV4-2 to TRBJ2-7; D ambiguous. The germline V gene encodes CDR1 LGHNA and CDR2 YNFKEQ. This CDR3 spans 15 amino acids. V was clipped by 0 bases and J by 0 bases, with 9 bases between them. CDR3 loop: CASSQEGWSSYEQYF. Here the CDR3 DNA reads TGTGCCAGCAGCCAAGAGGGTTGGAGCTCCTACGAGCAGTACTTC.

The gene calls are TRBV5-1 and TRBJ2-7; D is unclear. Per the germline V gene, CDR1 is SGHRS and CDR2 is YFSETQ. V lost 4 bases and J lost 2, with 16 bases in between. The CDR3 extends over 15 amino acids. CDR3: CASSVDSPRAYEQYF. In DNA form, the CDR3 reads TGCGCCAGCAGCGTAGATTCACCCCGGGCCTACGAGCAGTACTTC.

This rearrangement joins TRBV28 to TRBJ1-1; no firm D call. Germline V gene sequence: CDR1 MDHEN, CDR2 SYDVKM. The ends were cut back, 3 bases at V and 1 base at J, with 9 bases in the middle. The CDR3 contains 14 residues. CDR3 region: CASSFRRQNTEAFF. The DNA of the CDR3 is TGTGCCAGCAGTTTTAGACGGCAGAACACTGAAGCTTTCTTT.

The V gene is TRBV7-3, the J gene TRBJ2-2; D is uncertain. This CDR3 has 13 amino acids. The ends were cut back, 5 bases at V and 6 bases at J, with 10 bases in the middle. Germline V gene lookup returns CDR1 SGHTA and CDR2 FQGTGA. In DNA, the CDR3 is TGTGCCAGCAGCAAAACGGGCGCCGGGGAGCTGTTTTTT. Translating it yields CASSKTGAGELFF.